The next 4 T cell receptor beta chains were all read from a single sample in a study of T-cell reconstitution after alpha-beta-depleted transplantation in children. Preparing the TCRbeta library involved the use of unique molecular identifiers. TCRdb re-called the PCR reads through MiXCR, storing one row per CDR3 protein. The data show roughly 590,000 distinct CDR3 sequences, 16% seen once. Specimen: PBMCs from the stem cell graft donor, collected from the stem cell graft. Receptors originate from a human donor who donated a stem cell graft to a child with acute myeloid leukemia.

The CDR3 spells CASSFGQKYEQYF. The CDR3 DNA is TGTGCCAGCAGTTTCGGTCAGAAATACGAGCAGTACTTC. The J gene is TRBJ2-7, the V gene TRBV27; D not certain. This CDR3 contains 13 residues. The V gene's germline CDR1 is MNHEY and CDR2 SMNVEV (reference sequence). Trimming shortened V by 3 bases and J by 4 bases, and 10 bases separated the two germline ends.

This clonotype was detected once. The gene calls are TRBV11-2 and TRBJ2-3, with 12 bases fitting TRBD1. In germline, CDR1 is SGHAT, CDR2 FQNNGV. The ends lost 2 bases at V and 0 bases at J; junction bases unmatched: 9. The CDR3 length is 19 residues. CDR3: CASSLLPGTGGVSTDTQYF. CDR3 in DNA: TGTGCCAGCAGCTTACTGCCCGGGACAGGGGGCGTTAGCACAGATACGCAGTATTTT.

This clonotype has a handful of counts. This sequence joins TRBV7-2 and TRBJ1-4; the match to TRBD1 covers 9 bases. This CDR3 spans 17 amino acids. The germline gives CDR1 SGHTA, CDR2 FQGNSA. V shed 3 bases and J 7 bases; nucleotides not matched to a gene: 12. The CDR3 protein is CASSLMFRQGVVEKLFF. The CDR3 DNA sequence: TGTGCCAGCAGCTTGATGTTTCGACAGGGGGTCGTTGAAAAACTGTTTTTT.

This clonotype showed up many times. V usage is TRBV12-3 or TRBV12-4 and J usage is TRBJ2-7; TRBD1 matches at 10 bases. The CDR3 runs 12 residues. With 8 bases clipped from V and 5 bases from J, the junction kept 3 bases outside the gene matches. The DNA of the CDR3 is TGTGCCAGCCGGGACAGGGGTAACGAGCAGTACTTC. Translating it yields CASRDRGNEQYF.